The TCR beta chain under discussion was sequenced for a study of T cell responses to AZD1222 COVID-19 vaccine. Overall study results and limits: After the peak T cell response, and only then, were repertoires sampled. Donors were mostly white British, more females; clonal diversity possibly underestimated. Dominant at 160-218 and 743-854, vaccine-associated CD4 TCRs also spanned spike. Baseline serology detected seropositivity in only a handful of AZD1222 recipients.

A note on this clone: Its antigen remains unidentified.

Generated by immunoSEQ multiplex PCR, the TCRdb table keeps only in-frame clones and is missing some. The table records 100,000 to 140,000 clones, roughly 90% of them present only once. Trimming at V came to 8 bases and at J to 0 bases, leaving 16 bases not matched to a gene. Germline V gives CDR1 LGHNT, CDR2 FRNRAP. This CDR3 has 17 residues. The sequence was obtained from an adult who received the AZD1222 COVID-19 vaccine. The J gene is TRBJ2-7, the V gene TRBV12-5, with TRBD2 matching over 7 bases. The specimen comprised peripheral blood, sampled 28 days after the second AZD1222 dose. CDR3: CASYKRPGTNSSYEQYF. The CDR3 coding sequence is TGTGCTAGTTACAAAAGACCCGGGACTAACAGCTCCTACGAGCAGTACTTC.